Below are 31 T cell receptor beta chains sequenced from a single sample in a study of blood T cells in healthy people across ages. It was with a sample-barcoded 5' primer and a J-beta primer mix that a second PCR of roughly 7 to 12 cycles was run. TCRdb processed the 5' RACE reads anew with MiXCR; each CDR3 protein has one entry. The sample shows about 2 million distinct CDR3 sequences, roughly 52% of them seen only once. The sample was blood. All receptors come from a middle-aged woman in good health.

The chain employs TRBV9 and TRBJ1-6; 7 bases map to TRBD1. Germline-derived CDR1 and CDR2 are SGDLS and YYNGEE. V lost 5 bases and J lost 9; bases outside the gene matches: 11. This CDR3 comprises 15 residues. DNA of the CDR3: TGTGCCAGCAGTCGACAGGGAGTAATGTCTTCACCCCTCCACTTT. This codes for CASSRQGVMSSPLHF.

There are many counts of this clonotype. This chain links TRBV7-2 with TRBJ2-5; a weak D match, TRBD1 (6 bases). Trimming took 4 bases from V and 5 from J, leaving 11 bases between them. The germline V gene encodes CDR1 SGHTA and CDR2 FQGNSA. The CDR3 has 13 amino acids. CDR3 coding DNA: TGTGCCAGCAGCTCACAGGGTCGGGAGACCCAGTACTTC. Its protein is CASSSQGRETQYF.

This clonotype was seen a few times. Possible read error: a much larger clone is one base away. The chain carries TRBV28 and TRBJ2-3, with D hard to call. Trimming left V 6 bases short and J 6 bases short, with 10 bases between. The CDR3 length is 12 residues. Looked up from germline, CDR1 is MDHEN and CDR2 is SYDVKM. CDR3 amino acids: CASSAVGDTQYF. For the CDR3, the DNA is TGTGCCAGCAGCGCAGTGGGGGATACGCAGTATTTT.

The CDR3 region has the DNA TGTGCCAGCAGTGAAGAGAGGACTAGCGGGGAGACCCAGTACTTC. As protein: CASSEERTSGETQYF. The V call is TRBV2, the J call TRBJ2-7, with 11 bases identical to TRBD2. The DNA end favors TRBJ2-5, so the J call may be wrong. The CDR3 covers 15 residues. Germline CDR1 reads SNHLY; CDR2 reads FYNNEI.

This clonotype was counted only a few times. CDR3 residues: CASSQDWEPGETQYF. DNA of the CDR3: TGCGCCAGCAGCCAAGATTGGGAGCCGGGGGAGACCCAGTACTTC. This rearrangement joins TRBV4-3 to TRBJ2-5; tentative D call: TRBD2 (5 bases). Germline V CDR1 and CDR2: LGHNA, YSLEER. The CDR3 length is 15 residues. V was pared by 0 bases and J by 5 bases, with 13 bases between.

This clonotype was recorded only once. The CDR3 DNA sequence: TGTGCCACCAGCAGAGATCTTGTGGACACCAAAGGGACCCAGTACTTC. This sequence encodes CATSRDLVDTKGTQYF. This chain connects TRBV15 to TRBJ2-7, with D possibly being TRBD1 (5 bases). TRBJ2-5 matches the DNA end more closely, so the J call is doubtful. This CDR3 spans 16 amino acids. Germline loops: CDR1 LNHNV, CDR2 YYDKDF (reference sequence).

V and J are TRBV7-2 and TRBJ2-7; D is perhaps TRBD2 (6 bases). The CDR3 totals 15 residues. Trimming stripped 5 bases from V and 3 bases from J, with 17 bases between. Germline loops: CDR1 SGHTA, CDR2 FQGNSA. CDR3 region: CASSPTGRGYYEQYF. The CDR3 coding sequence is TGTGCCAGCAGCCCAACGGGACGGGGGTACTACGAGCAGTACTTC.

V and J are TRBV15 and TRBJ1-2, with 9 bases lining up with TRBD1. This CDR3 is built from 14 residues. V shed 4 bases, J shed 4 bases, and the junction held 4 bases outside the gene matches. From germline, CDR1 is LNHNV and CDR2 YYDKDF (reference sequence). CDR3 residues: CATSNNRGPYGYTF. Here the CDR3 DNA reads TGTGCCACCAGCAATAACAGGGGGCCCTATGGCTACACCTTC.

The chain employs TRBV20-1 and TRBJ2-5; TRBD1 might be the D (6 bases). This CDR3 contains 17 residues. Trimming removed 5 bases from V and 1 base from J, with 23 bases in between. The germline gives CDR1 DFQATT, CDR2 SNEGSKA (reference sequence). The CDR3, as DNA: TGCAGTGCTCTGGGACAAGATCTCCTAGGGATCCAAGAGACCCAGTACTTC. Protein: CSALGQDLLGIQETQYF.

J is TRBJ2-3 and V is TRBV7-2; D may be TRBD1 or TRBD2 (5 bases each). Trimming took 5 bases from V and 7 from J, leaving 16 bases between them. Germline assignment: CDR1 SGHTA and CDR2 FQGNSA. The CDR3 contains 14 residues. In DNA, the CDR3 is TGTGCCAGCAGCCCTCCGGGACGTCAAAATACGCAGTATTTT. Protein: CASSPPGRQNTQYF.

The chain joins TRBV24-1 to TRBJ2-5; possibly TRBD1 for D (5 bases). Trimming cost V 2 bases and J 3 bases, with 12 bases left between them. This CDR3 is built from 15 residues. CDR1 is KGHDR, CDR2 SFDVKD, per germline. This CDR3 is CATSDWEQEEETQYF. The CDR3 bases are TGTGCCACCAGTGATTGGGAACAGGAAGAAGAGACCCAGTACTTC.

The J gene is TRBJ2-4, the V gene TRBV28; 10 nucleotides line up with TRBD2. The J call may be faulty, since TRBJ2-7 better matches the DNA end. Germline CDR1 and CDR2: MDHEN and SYDVKM. The CDR3 covers 17 residues. In nucleotides, the CDR3 is TGTGCCAGCAGTTTCCCTAGCGGGGGACTCTTCGCCTACGAGCAGTACTTC. It codes for CASSFPSGGLFAYEQYF.

This clonotype was seen only a few times. The V gene is TRBV29-1, the J gene TRBJ2-3; D not resolved. Germline V gene sequence: CDR1 SQVTM, CDR2 ANQGSEA. There are 11 residues in the CDR3. The V and J ends lost 6 bases and 6 bases respectively, with 10 bases between them. The CDR3: CSVPFGDTQYF. The CDR3 DNA reads TGCAGCGTCCCTTTCGGGGATACGCAGTATTTT.

This sequence joins TRBV4-2 and TRBJ2-5, with 7 bases matching TRBD2. The CDR3 sequence is 14 residues long. Trimming took 0 bases from V and 4 from J; bases not matched to a gene: 2. Germline assignment: CDR1 LGHNA and CDR2 YNFKEQ. The chain's CDR3 is CASSQDAGVETQYF. CDR3 nucleotides: TGTGCCAGCAGCCAAGATGCGGGGGTAGAGACCCAGTACTTC.

The gene calls are TRBV9 and TRBJ2-1; 7 positions agree with TRBD2. CDR1 SGDLS and CDR2 YYNGEE come from the germline V gene. The CDR3 covers 17 residues. V was pared by 4 bases and J by 0 bases, with 10 bases of the junction left unmatched. The CDR3 loop reads CASSILAGRASYNEQFF. CDR3 coding DNA: TGTGCCAGCAGCATCTTAGCGGGCAGAGCCTCCTACAATGAGCAGTTCTTC.

This clonotype has only a few counts. This rearrangement joins TRBV20-1 to TRBJ2-1; 8 bases line up with TRBD2. Germline V gene lookup returns CDR1 DFQATT and CDR2 SNEGSKA (reference sequence). This CDR3 is 15 amino acids long. V was pared by 3 bases and J by 7 bases, with 11 bases of the junction left unmatched. CDR3 DNA sequence: TGCAGTGCTAGTGGCGGCGGGGGGCTCCTTAATGAGCAGTTCTTC. It codes for CSASGGGGLLNEQFF.

V usage is TRBV27 and J usage is TRBJ1-1; the D gene is possibly TRBD1 (5 bases). The CDR3 extends over 15 amino acids. CDR1 and CDR2 (germline): MNHEY, SMNVEV (reference sequence). Trimming removed 7 bases at V and 3 bases at J, with 18 bases between. The CDR3 coding sequence is TGTGCCAGCACCGAACGAGAACCGGGGGACACTGAAGCTTTCTTT. Translated: CASTEREPGDTEAFF.

This sequence joins TRBV5-8 and TRBJ2-1; 8 nucleotides match TRBD1. Trimming cost V 2 bases and J 6 bases; bases outside gene matches: 7. Germline V gene sequence: CDR1 SGHTS, CDR2 YDEGEE. The CDR3 sequence is 15 residues long. CDR3 in amino acids: CASSLVQGVSNEQFF. The CDR3 coding sequence is TGTGCCAGCAGCTTAGTACAGGGGGTATCCAATGAGCAGTTCTTC.

This chain connects TRBV4-1 to TRBJ2-7; D might be TRBD2 (6 bases). V was trimmed by 3 bases and J by 3 bases, leaving 18 bases between them. This CDR3 is built from 16 residues. Germline CDR1 reads MGHRA; CDR2 reads YSYEKL. In DNA form, the CDR3 reads TGCGCCAGCAGCCACCACCCCCGGGGGAATGGCTACGAGCAGTACTTC. Its protein is CASSHHPRGNGYEQYF.

The chain couples TRBV7-9 to TRBJ2-1, with 8 positions matching TRBD2. The V gene end was trimmed by 1 base and the J gene end by 4 bases; junction bases not matched to a gene: 6. The CDR3 totals 16 residues. Germline CDR1 SEHNR, CDR2 FQNEAQ (reference sequence). CDR3 protein: CASSLVLGGEYNEQFF. The CDR3, as DNA: TGTGCCAGCAGCTTAGTTCTCGGGGGGGAATACAATGAGCAGTTCTTC.

This chain connects TRBV5-1 to TRBJ2-1; either TRBD1 or TRBD2 may supply D (5 bases each). The germline CDR1 and CDR2 sequences are SGHRS and YFSETQ. There are 15 residues in the CDR3. V lost 3 bases to trimming and J lost 4 bases, with 14 bases between them. CDR3 nucleotide sequence: TGCGCCAGCAGCTCGTCCCGGGACCTTTACAATGAGCAGTTCTTC. Its protein product is CASSSSRDLYNEQFF.

V and J are TRBV6-5 and TRBJ2-3; 10 bases are shared with TRBD2. With 4 bases clipped from V and 0 bases from J, the junction kept 10 bases outside the gene matches. Per germline, CDR1 MNHEY and CDR2 SVGAGI. The CDR3 has 18 residues. CDR3 amino acids: CASSSPGLASSSTDTQYF. For the CDR3, the DNA is TGTGCCAGCAGTTCACCGGGACTAGCGTCGTCTAGCACAGATACGCAGTATTTT.

J is TRBJ2-5 and V is TRBV20-1; no clear D gene. Judging by the DNA end, TRBJ2-7 fits better; the J call may be wrong. There are 13 residues in the CDR3. Germline lookup yields CDR1 DFQATT and CDR2 SNEGSKA (reference sequence). The CDR3 sequence: CSARDVQLPEQYF. The CDR3 DNA sequence: TGCAGTGCTAGAGACGTACAGCTGCCCGAGCAGTACTTC.

This chain's CDR3 is CASSVGLAGVDTQYF. The CDR3 bases are TGTGCCAGCAGCGTAGGTCTAGCGGGGGTAGATACGCAGTATTTT. The chain carries TRBV9 and TRBJ2-3, with TRBD2 matching over 10 bases. This CDR3 comprises 15 residues. Germline assignment: CDR1 SGDLS and CDR2 YYNGEE. Losses at the gene ends were 0 bases for V and 5 bases for J; bases not matched to a gene: 3.

The chain combines TRBV11-2 with TRBJ2-3; D may be TRBD1 (6 bases). The CDR3 runs to 12 residues. Per germline, CDR1 SGHAT and CDR2 FQNNGV. V lost 5 bases and J 11 bases, leaving 14 bases between the germline ends. CDR3 nucleotide sequence: TGTGCCAGCAGCGACCAGGGGAGTATGCAGTATTTT. Encoded protein: CASSDQGSMQYF.

This chain links TRBV6-5 with TRBJ1-5; D may be TRBD1 (5 bases). Germline lookup yields CDR1 MNHEY and CDR2 SVGAGI. Trimming removed 6 bases at V and 0 bases at J, with 12 bases between. CDR3 length: 15 residues. CDR3 DNA: TGTGCCAGCAGGAAACGACAGTATAGCAATCAGCCCCAGCATTTT. It yields the protein CASRKRQYSNQPQHF.

J is TRBJ1-6 and V is TRBV25-1; TRBD1 might be the D (5 bases). Trimming took 6 bases from V and 7 from J, leaving 13 bases between them. CDR3 length: 14 amino acids. Germline CDR1 and CDR2: MGHDK and SYGVNS. CDR3 bases: TGTGCCAGCAGCGCCGGGACTCTCAATTCACCCCTCCACTTT. It yields the protein CASSAGTLNSPLHF. Combining the CDR3 with reference TRBV25-1 and TRBJ1-6 gives the whole variable domain EADIYQTPRYLVIGTGKKITLECSQTMGHDKMYWYQQDPGMELHLIHYSYGVNSTEKGDLSSESTVSRIRTEHFPLTLESARPSHTSQYLCASSAGTLNSPLHFGNGTRLTVT.

This clonotype was counted only a few times. A read error may produce the germline difference seen at one junction end. This rearrangement joins TRBV18 to TRBJ2-5; no clear D. This CDR3 is built from 17 residues. CDR1 is KGHSH, CDR2 LQKENI, per germline. The CDR3 DNA sequence: TGTGCCAGCTCACCACCGGTTGGAGTAGGACCAAGAGAGGCCCAGTACTTC. This gives the protein CASSPPVGVGPREAQYF.

This chain uses TRBV29-1 with TRBJ1-2; D may be TRBD1 (5 bases). Trimming stripped 5 bases from V and 1 base from J, with 8 bases between. Germline CDR1 and CDR2: SQVTM and ANQGSEA. The CDR3 consists of 12 residues. The CDR3 coding sequence is TGCAGCGTTATACAGGATAACTATGGCTACACCTTC. This sequence encodes CSVIQDNYGYTF.

There are a few counts of this clonotype. The chain is built from TRBV20-1 and TRBJ2-4, with TRBD2 identical over 11 bases. Gene TRBJ2-5 matches the end of the DNA better, so the J call may be wrong. Looked up from germline, CDR1 is DFQATT and CDR2 is SNEGSKA (reference sequence). The CDR3 is made up of 17 amino acids. This CDR3 reads CSAGRASGGLNQETQYF. CDR3 in DNA: TGCAGTGCGGGGCGGGCTAGCGGGGGGCTAAATCAAGAGACCCAGTACTTC.

The chain carries TRBV29-1 and TRBJ2-3; tentatively, D is TRBD2 (6 bases). This CDR3 contains 12 residues. Trimming cost V 6 bases and J 9 bases, with 16 bases left between them. CDR1 SQVTM and CDR2 ANQGSEA come from the germline V gene. CDR3 sequence reads: CSVQTSSSTQYF. The CDR3 DNA sequence: TGCAGCGTCCAGACTAGTTCATCAACGCAGTATTTT.